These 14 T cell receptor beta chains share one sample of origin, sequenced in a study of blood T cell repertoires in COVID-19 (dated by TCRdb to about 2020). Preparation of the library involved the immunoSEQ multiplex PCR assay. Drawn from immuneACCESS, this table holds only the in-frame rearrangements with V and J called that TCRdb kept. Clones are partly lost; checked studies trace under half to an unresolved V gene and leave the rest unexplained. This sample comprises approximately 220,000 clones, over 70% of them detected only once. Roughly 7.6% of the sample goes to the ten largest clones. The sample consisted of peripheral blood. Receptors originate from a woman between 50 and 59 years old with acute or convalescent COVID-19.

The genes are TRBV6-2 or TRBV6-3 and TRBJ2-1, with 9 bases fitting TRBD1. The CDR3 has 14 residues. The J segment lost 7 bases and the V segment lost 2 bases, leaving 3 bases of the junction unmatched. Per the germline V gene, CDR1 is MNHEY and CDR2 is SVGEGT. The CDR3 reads CASSYPGQGNEQFF. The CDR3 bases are TGTGCCAGCAGTTACCCTGGACAGGGGAATGAGCAGTTCTTC.

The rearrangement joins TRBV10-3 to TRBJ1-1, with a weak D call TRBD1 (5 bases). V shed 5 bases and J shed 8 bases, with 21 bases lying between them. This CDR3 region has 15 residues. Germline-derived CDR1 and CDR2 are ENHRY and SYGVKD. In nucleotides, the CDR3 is TGTGCCATCAGTAAATCGGGACCGGCGGGAGGGGAAGCTTTCTTT. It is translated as CAISKSGPAGGEAFF.

The CDR3 nucleotides are TGCGCCAGCAGCCGGGGACTAGCGGGAGGGTACAATGAGCAGTTCTTC. This gives the protein CASSRGLAGGYNEQFF. V is TRBV5-1 and J is TRBJ2-1; TRBD2 matches 16 bases. This CDR3 has 16 residues. CDR1 and CDR2 from the germline V gene are SGHRS and YFSETQ. V lost 4 bases to trimming and J lost 4 bases; unmatched junction nucleotides: 2.

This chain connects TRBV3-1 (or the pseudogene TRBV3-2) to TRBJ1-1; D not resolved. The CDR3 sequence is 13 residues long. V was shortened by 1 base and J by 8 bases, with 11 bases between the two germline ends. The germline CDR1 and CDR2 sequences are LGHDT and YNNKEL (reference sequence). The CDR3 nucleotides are TGTGCCAGCAGCCAAGGGGCACTCAGGGAAGCTTTCTTT. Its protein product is CASSQGALREAFF.

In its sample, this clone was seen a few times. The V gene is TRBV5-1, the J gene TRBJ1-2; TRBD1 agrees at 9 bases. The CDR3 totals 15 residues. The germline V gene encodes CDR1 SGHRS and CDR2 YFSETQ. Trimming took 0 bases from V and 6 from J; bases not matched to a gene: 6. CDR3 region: CASSLGDRALDGYTF. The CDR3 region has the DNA TGCGCCAGCAGCTTGGGGGACAGGGCCTTGGATGGCTACACCTTC.

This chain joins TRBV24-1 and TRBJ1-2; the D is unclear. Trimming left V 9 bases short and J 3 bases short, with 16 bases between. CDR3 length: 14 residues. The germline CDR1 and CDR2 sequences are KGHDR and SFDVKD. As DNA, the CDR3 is TGTGCCACCCAAACTGGAGGGTCCGACTATGGCTACACCTTC. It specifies CATQTGGSDYGYTF.

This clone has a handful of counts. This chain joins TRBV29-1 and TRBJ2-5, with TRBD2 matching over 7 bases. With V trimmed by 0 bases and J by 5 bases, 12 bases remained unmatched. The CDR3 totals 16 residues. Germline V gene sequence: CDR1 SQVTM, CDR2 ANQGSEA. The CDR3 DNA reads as TGCAGCGTTGAAGATCCGGCCCTGGGAGGGCGGGAGACCCAGTACTTC. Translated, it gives CSVEDPALGGRETQYF.

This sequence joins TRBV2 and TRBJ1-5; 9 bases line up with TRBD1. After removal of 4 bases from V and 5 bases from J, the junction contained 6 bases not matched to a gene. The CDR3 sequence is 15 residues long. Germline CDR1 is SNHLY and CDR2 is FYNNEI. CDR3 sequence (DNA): TGTGCCAGCAGTGTGGACAGGGGAATCGATCAGCCCCAGCATTTT. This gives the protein CASSVDRGIDQPQHF.

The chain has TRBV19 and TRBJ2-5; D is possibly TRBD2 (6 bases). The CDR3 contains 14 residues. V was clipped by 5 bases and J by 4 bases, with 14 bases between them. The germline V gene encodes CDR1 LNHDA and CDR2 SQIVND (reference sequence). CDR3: CASSFYGRGETQYF. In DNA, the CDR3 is TGTGCCAGTAGTTTCTACGGGAGAGGAGAGACCCAGTACTTC.

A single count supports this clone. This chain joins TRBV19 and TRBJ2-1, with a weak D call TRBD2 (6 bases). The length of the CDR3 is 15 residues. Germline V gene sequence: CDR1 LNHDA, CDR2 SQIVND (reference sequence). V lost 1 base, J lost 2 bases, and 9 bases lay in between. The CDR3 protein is CASSIAGSPYNEQFF. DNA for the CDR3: TGTGCCAGTAGTATAGCCGGGAGTCCCTACAATGAGCAGTTCTTC.

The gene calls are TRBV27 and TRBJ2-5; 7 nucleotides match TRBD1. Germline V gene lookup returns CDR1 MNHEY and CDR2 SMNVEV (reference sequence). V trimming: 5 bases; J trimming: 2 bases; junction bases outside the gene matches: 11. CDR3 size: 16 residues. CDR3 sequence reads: CASSPLNRGTQETQYF. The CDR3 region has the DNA TGTGCCAGCAGTCCTCTCAACAGGGGCACTCAAGAGACCCAGTACTTC.

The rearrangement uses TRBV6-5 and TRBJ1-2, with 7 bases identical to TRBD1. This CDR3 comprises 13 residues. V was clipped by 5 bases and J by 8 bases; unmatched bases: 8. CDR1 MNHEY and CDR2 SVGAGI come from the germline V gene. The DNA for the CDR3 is TGTGCCAGCAGTCGACAGGGCTGGGAGGGCTACACCTTC. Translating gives CASSRQGWEGYTF.

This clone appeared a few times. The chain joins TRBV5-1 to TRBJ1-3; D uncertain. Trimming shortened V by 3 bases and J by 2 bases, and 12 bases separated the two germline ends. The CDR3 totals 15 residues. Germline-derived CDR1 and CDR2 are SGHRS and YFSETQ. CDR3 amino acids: CASSSGQVAGNTIYF. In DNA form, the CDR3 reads TGCGCCAGCAGCTCCGGCCAGGTGGCTGGAAACACCATATATTTT.

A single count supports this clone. CDR3 residues: CSVLQGAGYNEQFF. In DNA, the CDR3 is TGCAGCGTCTTACAGGGGGCGGGGTACAATGAGCAGTTCTTC. The V and J genes are TRBV29-1 and TRBJ2-1, with TRBD1 identical over 9 bases. This CDR3 is built from 14 residues. V lost 6 bases and J lost 4; bases outside the gene matches: 7. CDR1 and CDR2 from the germline V gene are SQVTM and ANQGSEA.